This TCR beta chain was recovered during a study of graft-versus-host responses after intestinal transplantation. On the study more broadly: Recipients uniformly received anti-thymocyte globulin induction, followed by tacrolimus and steroids for three to four years. The study, taken as a whole, reports: Early post-transplant HvG declines were associated with peak circulating GvH clone levels.

Comments on this clone: Its antigen remains unknown.

The V end was cut by 5 bases, the J end by 4 bases, with 15 bases between. The CDR3 runs to 15 residues. The germline V gene has CDR1 MNHEY and CDR2 SVGAGI. TCRdb's table, derived via immunoSEQ multiplex PCR, lists solely in-frame clones and lacks some. The sample yields 90,000 to 120,000 clones, roughly 86% seen once. The sequenced sample was unstimulated CD4+ T cells sorted from spleen or lymph node cells, obtained before transplant. V usage is TRBV6-5 and J usage is TRBJ1-5; a weak D match, TRBD1 (6 bases). The clonotype was recovered from a human donor who was the organ donor for an intestinal transplant. The CDR3 DNA reads TGTGCCAGCAGTGACTACAGGGCGGGGAATCAGCCCCAGCATTTT. Encoded protein: CASSDYRAGNQPQHF.